Below, 18 T cell receptor beta chains from the same sample are listed, as sequenced in a study of blood T cell repertoires in COVID-19. TCRdb keeps only in-frame clones here, not all; method: immunoSEQ multiplex PCR. The sample contains under 400,000 clones, over 85% of which appear only once. Material: peripheral blood. These receptors were taken from a woman aged 60-75 years with COVID-19, enrolled during active disease.

The rearrangement links TRBV28 to TRBJ1-1; 7 nucleotides line up with TRBD1. V lost 7 bases to trimming and J lost 5 bases; unmatched junction nucleotides: 13. CDR1 is MDHEN and CDR2 is SYDVKM in the germline V gene. There are 15 residues in the CDR3. The CDR3 protein is CASTDSTGLWTEAFF. The CDR3 region has the DNA TGTGCCAGCACCGACTCGACAGGGTTGTGGACTGAAGCTTTCTTT.

The chain links TRBV6-1 to TRBJ2-7; 9 bases align to TRBD2. The ends lost 2 bases at V and 4 bases at J; junction bases unmatched: 6. This CDR3 spans 15 amino acids. In germline, CDR1 is MNHNS, CDR2 SASEGT. The CDR3 spells CASSERVAGAYEQYF. The CDR3 nucleotides are TGTGCCAGCAGTGAAAGAGTAGCGGGGGCTTACGAGCAGTACTTC.

This clone was seen only once. This chain joins TRBV28 and TRBJ2-1, with 11 bases aligning to TRBD2. J lost 10 bases, V lost 2 bases, and 1 base had no gene match. Germline V gives CDR1 MDHEN, CDR2 SYDVKM. The CDR3 length is 13 residues. CDR3 amino acids: CASSLGTSGEQFF. The CDR3 DNA follows: TGTGCCAGCAGTTTAGGGACTAGCGGCGAGCAGTTCTTC.

The V gene is TRBV29-1, the J gene TRBJ1-2; possibly TRBD1 for D (5 bases). The CDR3 loop spans 11 amino acids. Germline V CDR1 and CDR2: SQVTM, ANQGSEA. V was pared by 4 bases and J by 3 bases, with 6 bases between. The DNA of the CDR3 is TGCAGCGTTGGGGGGGACTATGGCTACACCTTC. Translation gives CSVGGDYGYTF. Supplemented by reference TRBV29-1 and TRBJ1-2, the full variable domain reads SAVISQKPSRDICQRGTSLTIQCQVDSQVTMMFWYRQQPGQSLTLIATANQGSEATYESGFVIDKFPISRPNLTFSTLTVSNMSPEDSSIYLCSVGGDYGYTFGSGTRLTVV.

The rearrangement links TRBV5-1 to TRBJ2-3, with a weak D call TRBD1 (5 bases). Germline lookup yields CDR1 SGHRS and CDR2 YFSETQ. V lost 2 bases and J lost 7, with 20 bases in between. This CDR3 has 16 residues. The CDR3 nucleotides read TGCGCCAGCAGCTTAGGATTGAGACAGAAGCCAAATACGCAGTATTTT. Amino acid sequence: CASSLGLRQKPNTQYF.

This chain joins TRBV27 and TRBJ1-2; 8 bases are a match to TRBD1. V lost 6 bases to trimming and J lost 3 bases; unmatched junction nucleotides: 3. The CDR3 runs to 13 residues. Germline V gives CDR1 MNHEY, CDR2 SMNVEV (reference sequence). In nucleotides, the CDR3 is TGTGCCAGCAGAGAGACAGGGGACTATGGCTACACCTTC. It is translated as CASRETGDYGYTF.

The chain recombines TRBV7-2 with TRBJ2-1, with D maybe TRBD1 (7 bases). Germline loops: CDR1 SGHTA, CDR2 FQGNSA. Trimming cost V 3 bases and J 4 bases, with 19 bases left between them. The CDR3 is 17 amino acids. As DNA, the CDR3 is TGTGCCAGCAGCTTTGGGGGGACAGCCGGACTTTACAATGAGCAGTTCTTC. This gives the protein CASSFGGTAGLYNEQFF. Full variable domain (missing parts from reference TRBV7-2 and TRBJ2-1): GAGVSQSPSNKVTEKGKDVELRCDPISGHTALYWYRQSLGQGLEFLIYFQGNSAPDKSGLPSDRFSAERTGGSVSTLTIQRTQQEDSAVYLCASSFGGTAGLYNEQFFGPGTRLTVL.

The chain employs TRBV5-1 and TRBJ2-2; unclear D gene. Germline V gene data show CDR1 as SGHRS and CDR2 as YFSETQ. The CDR3 contains 14 residues. The V and J ends lost 4 bases and 0 bases respectively, with 7 bases between them. The CDR3 DNA reads TGCGCCAGCAGCGTTGACACGAACACCGGGGAGCTGTTTTTT. Translated: CASSVDTNTGELFF.

The chain is built from TRBV6-1 and TRBJ1-1, with D possibly being TRBD1 (5 bases). V lost 1 base and J lost 4, with 16 bases in between. CDR1 is MNHNS and CDR2 is SASEGT in the germline V gene. The CDR3 loop spans 16 amino acids. The CDR3 loop reads CASSEESLPGGTEAFF. The CDR3 coding sequence is TGTGCCAGCAGTGAAGAAAGCCTCCCGGGGGGCACTGAAGCTTTCTTT.

CDR3 bases: TGTGCCAGCAGCCCGCTTACAGGGAGTGAAGGCTACACCTTC. Translated, it gives CASSPLTGSEGYTF. The chain has TRBV3-1 (or the pseudogene TRBV3-2) and TRBJ1-2, with D perhaps matching TRBD1 (6 bases). Germline CDR1 reads LGHDT; CDR2 reads YNNKEL (reference sequence). The V end lost 4 bases, the J end lost 8 bases, and 17 bases lay between the germline ends. The CDR3 sequence is 14 residues long.

The chain is built from TRBV7-3 and TRBJ1-6; possible D gene TRBD1, 5 bases. Germline loops: CDR1 SGHTA, CDR2 FQGTGA. The CDR3 extends over 14 amino acids. V lost 3 bases, J lost 9 bases, and 12 bases lay in between. CDR3 loop: CASSLINTGSPLHF. For the CDR3, the DNA is TGTGCCAGCAGCTTGATAAACACAGGTTCACCCCTCCACTTT. The variable domain in full, with the rest retrieved from reference TRBV7-3 and TRBJ1-6, is GAGVSQTPSNKVTEKGKYVELRCDPISGHTALYWYRQSLGQGPEFLIYFQGTGAADDSGLPNDRFFAVRPEGSVSTLKIQRTERGDSAVYLCASSLINTGSPLHFGNGTRLTVT.

Concerning this clone itself: Other DNA sequences in the same sample also yield this CDR3. This sequence joins TRBV9 and TRBJ2-2; TRBD2 might be the D (6 bases). The CDR3 contains 15 residues. CDR1 and CDR2 (germline): SGDLS, YYNGEE. Deletions cut 1 base from V and 5 bases from J, with 12 bases between. The CDR3 spells CASSVLAEGTGELFF. Here the CDR3 DNA reads TGTGCCAGCAGCGTATTAGCGGAGGGTACCGGGGAGCTGTTTTTT.

V gene TRBV9 combines with J gene TRBJ2-5; D possibly corresponds to TRBD2 (5 bases). Looked up from germline, CDR1 is SGDLS and CDR2 is YYNGEE. The CDR3 is made up of 15 amino acids. The V gene lost 0 bases and the J gene lost 2 bases, with 11 bases spanning the gap. The CDR3 bases are TGTGCCAGCAGCGTAGGGAGGAGAGTTCAAGAGACCCAGTACTTC. Protein: CASSVGRRVQETQYF.

The chain employs TRBV5-6 and TRBJ1-2, with D perhaps TRBD1 (5 bases). V dropped 6 bases and J dropped 8 bases, with 14 bases sitting between them. The CDR3 runs 12 residues. Germline lookup yields CDR1 SGHDT and CDR2 YYEEEE. The CDR3 sequence: CASNSIGGGYTF. CDR3 coding DNA: TGTGCCAGCAATTCGATCGGGGGAGGCTACACCTTC.

V gene TRBV5-1 combines with J gene TRBJ1-2; D is perhaps TRBD1 (5 bases). With 6 bases removed from V and 2 bases from J, the gap between germline ends came to 17 bases. The germline V gene has CDR1 SGHRS and CDR2 YFSETQ. This CDR3 has 15 residues. CDR3: CASTWIMGGNYGYTF. CDR3 DNA: TGCGCCAGCACCTGGATTATGGGGGGGAACTATGGCTACACCTTC.

This chain joins TRBV5-6 and TRBJ1-1; D may be TRBD1 (5 bases). V was clipped by 0 bases and J by 4 bases, with 13 bases between them. The CDR3 consists of 15 residues. Germline lookup yields CDR1 SGHDT and CDR2 YYEEEE. DNA of the CDR3: TGTGCCAGCAGCTTGGTCCCAGGGAAAAGCACTGAAGCTTTCTTT. Protein product: CASSLVPGKSTEAFF. Full variable domain (rest looked up from reference TRBV5-6 and TRBJ1-1): DAGVTQSPTHLIKTRGQQVTLRCSPKSGHDTVSWYQQALGQGPQFIFQYYEEEERQRGNFPDRFSGHQFPNYSSELNVNALLLGDSALYLCASSLVPGKSTEAFFGQGTRLTVV.

The chain carries TRBV19 and TRBJ2-6, with a weak D call TRBD2 (5 bases). V lost 6 bases and J lost 3, with 6 bases in between. From germline, CDR1 is LNHDA and CDR2 SQIVND (reference sequence). The CDR3 sequence is 13 residues long. The CDR3 DNA follows: TGTGCCAGTAGGGGGAGTGGGGCCAACGTCCTGACTTTC. Protein: CASRGSGANVLTF.

With respect to this clone: Other DNA sequences in this specimen translate into the identical CDR3. This chain joins TRBV30 and TRBJ1-5; D gene unclear. Germline loops: CDR1 GTSNPN, CDR2 SVGIG (reference sequence). V gave up 0 bases and J gave up 2 bases, with 5 bases separating them. The CDR3 runs 13 residues. For the CDR3, the DNA is TGTGCCTGGAGTGTACGGGGCAATCAGCCCCAGCATTTT. Translating gives CAWSVRGNQPQHF.